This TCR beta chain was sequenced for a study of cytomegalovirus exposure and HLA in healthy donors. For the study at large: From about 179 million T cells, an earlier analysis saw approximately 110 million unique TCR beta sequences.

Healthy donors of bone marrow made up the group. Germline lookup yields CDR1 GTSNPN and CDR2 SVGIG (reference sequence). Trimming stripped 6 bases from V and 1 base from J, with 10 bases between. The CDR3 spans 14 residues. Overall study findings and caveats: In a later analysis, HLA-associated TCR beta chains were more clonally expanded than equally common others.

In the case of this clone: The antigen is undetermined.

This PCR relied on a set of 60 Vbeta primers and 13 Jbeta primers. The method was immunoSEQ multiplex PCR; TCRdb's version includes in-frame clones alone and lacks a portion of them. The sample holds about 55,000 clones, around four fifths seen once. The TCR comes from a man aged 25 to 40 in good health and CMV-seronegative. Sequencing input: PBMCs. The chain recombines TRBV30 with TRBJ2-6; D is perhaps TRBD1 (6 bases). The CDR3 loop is CACRGLSGANVLTF. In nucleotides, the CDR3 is TGTGCCTGCAGGGGATTATCTGGGGCCAACGTCCTGACTTTC. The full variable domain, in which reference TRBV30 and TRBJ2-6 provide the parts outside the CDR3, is SQTIHQWPATLVQPVGSPLSLECTVEGTSNPNLYWYRQAAGRGLQLLFYSVGIGQISSEVPQNLSASRPQDRQFILSSKKLLLSDSGFYLCACRGLSGANVLTFGAGSRLTVL.